The sequence of this T cell receptor (beta chain) was determined in a study of PD-L1 blockade in urothelial cancer. Study information: Blood samples had a median of approximately 150,000 T cells, roughly 83,000 unique TCRs, and clonality 0.08 to 0.09. Study-level points and caveats: Below-median blood TCR clonality before treatment forecast better survival.

This table comes from immunoSEQ multiplex PCR, and its TCRdb copy is limited to in-frame clones, with some not included. Of around 100,000 clones in the sample, 87% were seen once. Indicated time point: pretreatment peripheral blood. Between 1 and 8 samples per patient were obtained, pretreatment and on-treatment. CDR1 and CDR2 (germline): SGHNT, YENEEA. J was trimmed by 6 bases and V by 4 bases; bases with no gene match: 9. CDR3 length: 14 residues. To note about this clone: The antigen remains unidentified.

The starting material was PBMCs, obtained around atezolizumab (anti-PD-L1) treatment. The sequence was obtained from a man between 60 and 70 years old with urothelial cancer. This chain links TRBV11-3 with TRBJ2-7; TRBD2 matches at 7 bases. CDR3 nucleotide sequence: TGTGCCAGCAGCTACCCCGGGGGGAGTGGCGAGCAGTACTTC. As protein: CASSYPGGSGEQYF.